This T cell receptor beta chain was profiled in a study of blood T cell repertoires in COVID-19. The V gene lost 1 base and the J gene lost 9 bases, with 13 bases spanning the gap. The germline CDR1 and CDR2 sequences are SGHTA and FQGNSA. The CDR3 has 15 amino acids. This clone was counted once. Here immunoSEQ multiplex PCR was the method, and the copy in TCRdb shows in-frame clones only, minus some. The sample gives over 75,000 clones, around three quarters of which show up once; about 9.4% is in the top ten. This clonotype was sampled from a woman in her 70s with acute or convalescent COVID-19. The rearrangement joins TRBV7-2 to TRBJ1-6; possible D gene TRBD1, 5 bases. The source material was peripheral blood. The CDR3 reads CASSLVGGVGSPLHF. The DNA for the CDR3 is TGTGCCAGCAGCTTAGTTGGGGGGGTCGGTTCACCCCTCCACTTT.